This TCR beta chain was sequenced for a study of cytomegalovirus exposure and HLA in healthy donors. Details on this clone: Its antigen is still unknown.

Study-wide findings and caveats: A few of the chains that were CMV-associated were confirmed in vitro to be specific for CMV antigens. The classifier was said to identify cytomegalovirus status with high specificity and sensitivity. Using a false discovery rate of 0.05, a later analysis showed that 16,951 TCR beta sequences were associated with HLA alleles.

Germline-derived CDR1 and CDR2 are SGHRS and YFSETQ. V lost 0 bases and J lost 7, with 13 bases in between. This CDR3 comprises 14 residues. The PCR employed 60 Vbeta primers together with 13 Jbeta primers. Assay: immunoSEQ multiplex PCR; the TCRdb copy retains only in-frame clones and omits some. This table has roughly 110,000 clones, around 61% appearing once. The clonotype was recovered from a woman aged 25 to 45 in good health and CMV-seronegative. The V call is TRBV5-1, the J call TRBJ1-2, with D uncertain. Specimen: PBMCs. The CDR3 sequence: CASSLEGRELGYTF. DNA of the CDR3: TGCGCCAGCAGCTTGGAGGGTCGGGAGCTTGGCTACACCTTC.